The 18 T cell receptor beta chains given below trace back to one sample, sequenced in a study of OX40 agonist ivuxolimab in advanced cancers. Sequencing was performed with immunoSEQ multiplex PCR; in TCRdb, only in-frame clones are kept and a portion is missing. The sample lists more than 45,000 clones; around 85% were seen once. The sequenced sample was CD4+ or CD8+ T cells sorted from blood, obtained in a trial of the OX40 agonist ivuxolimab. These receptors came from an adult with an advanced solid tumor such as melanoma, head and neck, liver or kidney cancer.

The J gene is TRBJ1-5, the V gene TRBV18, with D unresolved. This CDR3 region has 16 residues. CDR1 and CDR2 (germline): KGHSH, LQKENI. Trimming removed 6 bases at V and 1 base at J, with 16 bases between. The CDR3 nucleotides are TGTGCCAGCTCGTCGACGGCTCTGGAGAGCAATCAGCCCCAGCATTTT. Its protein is CASSSTALESNQPQHF.

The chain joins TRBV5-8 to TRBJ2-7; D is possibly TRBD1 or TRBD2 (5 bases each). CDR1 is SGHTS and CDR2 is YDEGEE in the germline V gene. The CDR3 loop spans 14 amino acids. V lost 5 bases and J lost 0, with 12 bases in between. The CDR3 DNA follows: TGTGCCAGCAGGGCCCGGGGCAGCTCCTACGAGCAGTACTTC. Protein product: CASRARGSSYEQYF.

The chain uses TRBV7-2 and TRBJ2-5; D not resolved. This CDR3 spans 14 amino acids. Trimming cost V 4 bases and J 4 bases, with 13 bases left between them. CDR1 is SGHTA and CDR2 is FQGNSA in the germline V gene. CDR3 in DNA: TGTGCCAGCAGCTCACAATGGTACCCAGAGACCCAGTACTTC. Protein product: CASSSQWYPETQYF. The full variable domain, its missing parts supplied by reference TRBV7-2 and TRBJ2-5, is GAGVSQSPSNKVTEKGKDVELRCDPISGHTALYWYRQSLGQGLEFLIYFQGNSAPDKSGLPSDRFSAERTGGSVSTLTIQRTQQEDSAVYLCASSSQWYPETQYFGPGTRLLVL.

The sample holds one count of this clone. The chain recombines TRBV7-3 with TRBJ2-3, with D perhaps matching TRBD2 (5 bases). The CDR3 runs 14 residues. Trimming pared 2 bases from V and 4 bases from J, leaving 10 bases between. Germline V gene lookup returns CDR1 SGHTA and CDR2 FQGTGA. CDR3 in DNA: TGTGCCAGCAGCTTAGTAGGACTGTCAGATACGCAGTATTTT. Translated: CASSLVGLSDTQYF.

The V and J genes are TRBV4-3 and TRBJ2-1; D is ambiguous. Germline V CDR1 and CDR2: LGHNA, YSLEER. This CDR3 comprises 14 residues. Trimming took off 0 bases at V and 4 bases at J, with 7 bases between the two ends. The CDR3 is CASSQEGPYNEQFF. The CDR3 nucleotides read TGCGCCAGCAGCCAAGAGGGCCCTTACAATGAGCAGTTCTTC.

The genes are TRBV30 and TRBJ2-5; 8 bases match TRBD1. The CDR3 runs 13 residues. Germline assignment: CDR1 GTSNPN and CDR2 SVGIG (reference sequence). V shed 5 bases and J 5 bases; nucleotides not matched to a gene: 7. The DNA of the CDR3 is TGTGCCTGGGAGACAGGGGTCGGTGAGACCCAGTACTTC. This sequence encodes CAWETGVGETQYF.

CDR3 coding DNA: TGTGCCAGCAGCTTAGCGACAGTCACCGGGGAGCTGTTTTTT. Translation: CASSLATVTGELFF. This chain joins TRBV5-6 and TRBJ2-2; D may be TRBD1 (5 bases). V was pared by 2 bases and J by 4 bases, with 9 bases between. The CDR3 has 14 residues. CDR1 and CDR2 from the germline V gene are SGHDT and YYEEEE. Variable domain in full (rest from reference TRBV5-6 and TRBJ2-2): DAGVTQSPTHLIKTRGQQVTLRCSPKSGHDTVSWYQQALGQGPQFIFQYYEEEERQRGNFPDRFSGHQFPNYSSELNVNALLLGDSALYLCASSLATVTGELFFGEGSRLTVL.

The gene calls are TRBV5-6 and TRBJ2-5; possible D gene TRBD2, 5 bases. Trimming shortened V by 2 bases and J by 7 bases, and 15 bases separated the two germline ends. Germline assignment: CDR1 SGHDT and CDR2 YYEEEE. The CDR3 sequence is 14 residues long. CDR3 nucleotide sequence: TGTGCCAGCAGCTTCTTCCTAGCCGCAGGGACCCAGTACTTC. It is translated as CASSFFLAAGTQYF.

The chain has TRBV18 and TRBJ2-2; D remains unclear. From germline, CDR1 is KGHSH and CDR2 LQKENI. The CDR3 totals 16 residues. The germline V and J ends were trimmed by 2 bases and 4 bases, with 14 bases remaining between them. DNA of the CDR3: TGTGCCAGCTCACCAAGGAAGACCGAGCTCACCGGGGAGCTGTTTTTT. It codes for CASSPRKTELTGELFF.

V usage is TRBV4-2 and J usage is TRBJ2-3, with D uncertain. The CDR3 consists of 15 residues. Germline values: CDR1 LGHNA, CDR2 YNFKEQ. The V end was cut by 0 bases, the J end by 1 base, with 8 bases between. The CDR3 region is CASSQDAAGTDTQYF. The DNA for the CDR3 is TGTGCCAGCAGCCAAGATGCGGCTGGCACAGATACGCAGTATTTT.

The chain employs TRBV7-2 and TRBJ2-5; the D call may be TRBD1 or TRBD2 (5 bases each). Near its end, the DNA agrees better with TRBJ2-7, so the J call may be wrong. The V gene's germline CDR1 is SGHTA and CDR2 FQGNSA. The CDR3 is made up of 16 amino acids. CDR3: CASSLGAGRVYYEQYF. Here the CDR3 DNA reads TGTGCCAGCAGCTTAGGCGCAGGGCGGGTCTACTACGAGCAGTACTTC.

The CDR3 nucleotides are TGTGCCAGCAGCCTTAGCGGTACCTACGAGCAGTACTTC. Its protein product is CASSLSGTYEQYF. V gene TRBV6-6 combines with J gene TRBJ2-7; the D gene is possibly TRBD2 (6 bases). CDR1 and CDR2 from the germline V gene are MNHNY and SVGAGI (reference sequence). The V gene lost 6 bases and the J gene lost 2 bases, with 11 bases spanning the gap. This CDR3 has 13 amino acids.

As DNA, the CDR3 is TGTGCCAGCAGTGAAGGGACTAGCGCCGGGGAGCTGTTTTTT. Translated, it gives CASSEGTSAGELFF. The chain joins TRBV6-1 to TRBJ2-2; TRBD2 agrees at 9 bases. The germline gives CDR1 MNHNS, CDR2 SASEGT. This CDR3 is 14 amino acids long. J gave up 6 bases and V 1 base, and 0 bases lay outside the gene matches.

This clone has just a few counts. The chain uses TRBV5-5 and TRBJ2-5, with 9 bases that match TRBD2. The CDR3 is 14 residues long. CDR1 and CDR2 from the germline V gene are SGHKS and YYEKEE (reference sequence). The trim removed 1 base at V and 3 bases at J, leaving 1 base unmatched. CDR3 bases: TGTGCCAGCAGCTTGCTAGCGGGGAAAGAGACCCAGTACTTC. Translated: CASSLLAGKETQYF.

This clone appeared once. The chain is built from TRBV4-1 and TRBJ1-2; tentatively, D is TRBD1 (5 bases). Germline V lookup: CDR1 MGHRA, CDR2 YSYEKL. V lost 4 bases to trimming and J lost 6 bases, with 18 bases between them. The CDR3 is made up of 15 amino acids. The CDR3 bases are TGCGCCAGCAGCCTTACAGGCTTATTAACCAATGGCTACACCTTC. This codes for CASSLTGLLTNGYTF.

In DNA, the CDR3 is TGCGCCAGCAAGTTGGGACCGGGAACGGATACGCAGTATTTT. Its translation: CASKLGPGTDTQYF. The chain links TRBV5-1 to TRBJ2-3, with D perhaps TRBD1 or TRBD2 (5 bases each). CDR3 length: 14 amino acids. Per the germline V gene, CDR1 is SGHRS and CDR2 is YFSETQ. V lost 6 bases, J lost 6 bases, and 17 bases lay in between.

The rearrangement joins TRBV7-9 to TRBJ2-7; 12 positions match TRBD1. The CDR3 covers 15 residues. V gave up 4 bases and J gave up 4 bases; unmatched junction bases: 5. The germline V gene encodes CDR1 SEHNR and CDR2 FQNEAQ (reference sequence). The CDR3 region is CASSSPGQGAYEQYF. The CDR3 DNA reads TGTGCCAGCAGCTCCCCGGGACAGGGGGCTTACGAGCAGTACTTC.

The CDR3 DNA reads as TGTGCCAGCAGTGATGGGGGTAGTGGCTACACCTTC. This translates into CASSDGGSGYTF. The rearrangement links TRBV6-1 to TRBJ1-2; D possibly corresponds to TRBD1 (5 bases). The V and J ends lost 3 bases and 7 bases respectively, with 9 bases between them. This CDR3 has 12 amino acids. Germline V gives CDR1 MNHNS, CDR2 SASEGT.